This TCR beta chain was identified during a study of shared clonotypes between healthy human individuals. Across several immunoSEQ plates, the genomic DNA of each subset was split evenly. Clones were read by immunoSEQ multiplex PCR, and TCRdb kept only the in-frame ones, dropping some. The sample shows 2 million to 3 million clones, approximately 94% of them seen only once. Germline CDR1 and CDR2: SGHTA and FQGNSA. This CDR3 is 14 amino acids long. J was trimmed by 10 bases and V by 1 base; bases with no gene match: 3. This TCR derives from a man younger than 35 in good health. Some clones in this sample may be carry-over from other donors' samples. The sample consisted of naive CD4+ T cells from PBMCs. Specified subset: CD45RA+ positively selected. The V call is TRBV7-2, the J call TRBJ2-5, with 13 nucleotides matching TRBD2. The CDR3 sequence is CASSLGTSGSYQYF. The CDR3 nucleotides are TGTGCCAGCAGCTTAGGGACTAGCGGGAGTTACCAGTACTTC.